This T cell receptor beta chain was sequenced during a study of monozygotic twins with cystic fibrosis. The table came from immunoSEQ multiplex PCR; TCRdb's copy has only in-frame clones and leaves some out. The data show tens of thousands of clones, under 70% seen once. Losses at the gene ends were 4 bases for V and 2 bases for J; bases not matched to a gene: 2. Germline V lookup: CDR1 SGHRS, CDR2 YFSETQ. There are 13 residues in the CDR3. General observations from the study: Clonality was generally low (median about 0.0097), higher in the most severe patients. Unrelated CF individuals shared fewer identical clonotypes than monozygotic CF twins.

Points on this clone: The antigen is undetermined.

The rearrangement joins TRBV5-1 to TRBJ1-2, with 7 nucleotides matching TRBD1. The sequenced material came from blood. The receptor comes from a girl aged 5 to 17 with cystic fibrosis. This CDR3 reads CASSPGQNYGYTF. The CDR3 DNA reads as TGCGCCAGCAGCCCGGGACAGAACTATGGCTACACCTTC. The full variable domain, rest sourced from reference TRBV5-1 and TRBJ1-2, is KAGVTQTPRYLIKTRGQQVTLSCSPISGHRSVSWYQQTPGQGLQFLFEYFSETQRNKGNFPGRFSGRQFSNSRSEMNVSTLELGDSALYLCASSPGQNYGYTFGSGTRLTVV.